What follows describes a single T cell receptor (beta chain). Its target is unknown. The record originates from a study of T cell responses to AZD1222 COVID-19 vaccine. Study-level background: Analyses pooled second doses at about 4 or about 12 weeks. Overall study results and limits: The breadth and depth of Spike-specific TCRs increased once two AZD1222 doses had been given.

The CDR3 has 13 residues. CDR1 and CDR2 from the germline V gene are SEHNR and FQNEAQ (reference sequence). V lost 5 bases, J lost 3 bases, and 3 bases stayed unmatched. Libraries were prepared by immunoSEQ multiplex PCR; TCRdb keeps only in-frame clonotypes and omits some of them. This table holds roughly 160,000 clones, roughly nine tenths found once. The gene calls are TRBV7-9 and TRBJ1-1, with 7 bases fitting TRBD1. Sequences were derived from peripheral blood, sampled on day 0 of AZD1222 vaccination. The clonotype originates from an adult in good health. The CDR3, as DNA: TGTGCCAGCAGCCCGACAGGGTACACTGAAGCTTTCTTT. Its protein is CASSPTGYTEAFF.